This T cell receptor beta chain was captured in a study of regulatory T cells in long-lasting Graves disease. Study observations and caveats: Researchers examined only peripheral blood and not thyroid tissue.

TCR beta libraries were built with iRepertoire HTBI primers and Arm-PCR of CDR3 regions. Original data processing: In the combined samples, approximately 64 TRBV and some 15 TRBJ segments were identified. TCRdb redid the calling of the multiplex PCR reads with MiXCR, one entry per CDR3 protein. TCRdb's processing, not the authors' own work, is the source of the V and J calls. The sample has roughly 380,000 distinct CDR3 sequences, about 16% seen once; the top ten hold 22%. In its sample, this clonotype was seen many times. Its antigen is still unknown. Germline loops: CDR1 GTSNPN, CDR2 SVGIG (reference sequence). This CDR3 is 14 amino acids long. With 4 bases clipped from V and 8 bases from J, the junction kept 10 bases outside the gene matches. Time point described: newly diagnosed GD, antithyroid drugs for less than 3 months. Preparation of the TCR library used RNA extracted from PBMCs.

This TCR derives from a female donor with Graves disease. V and J are TRBV30 and TRBJ2-1; 8 bases agree with TRBD2. The sample in question was peripheral blood mononuclear cells (PBMCs), obtained at new diagnosis, from a patient treated with antithyroid drugs. CDR3 amino acids: CAWTPGLEVHEQFF. The CDR3 bases are TGTGCCTGGACACCGGGACTAGAAGTACATGAGCAGTTCTTC.